The rows below give T cell receptor beta chains drawn from one sample of a study of OX40 agonist ivuxolimab in advanced cancers. Profiling relied on immunoSEQ multiplex PCR, and the TCRdb table lists in-frame clones only, not all of them. The sample shows roughly 64,000 clones, around 80% of them seen only once. The sequencing here drew on CD4+ or CD8+ T cells sorted from blood, taken in a trial of the OX40 agonist ivuxolimab. These receptors were collected from an adult with an advanced solid tumor such as melanoma, head and neck, liver or kidney cancer. Both conserved end residues are part of each CDR3. The D gene is left open where the match is weak.

cdr3_aa: CASNGGTGLSSEAFF
j_call: TRBJ1-1
v_call: TRBV5-1
d_call: -

cdr3_aa: CASSRGLAGMNEQFF
j_call: TRBJ2-1
v_call: TRBV5-6
d_call: TRBD2

cdr3_aa: CATSFDRGNSPLHF
j_call: TRBJ1-6
v_call: TRBV15
d_call: TRBD1

cdr3_aa: CASSVGQENYEQYF
j_call: TRBJ2-7
v_call: TRBV27
d_call: TRBD1

cdr3_aa: CASSGTRGYQETQYF
j_call: TRBJ2-5
v_call: TRBV5-6
d_call: -

cdr3_aa: CASSLEVDTEAFF
j_call: TRBJ1-1
v_call: TRBV7-3
d_call: -

cdr3_aa: CASSLRASGGAHTDTQYF
j_call: TRBJ2-3
v_call: TRBV9
d_call: TRBD2

cdr3_aa: CASSFKGANEKLFF
j_call: TRBJ1-4
v_call: TRBV5-4
d_call: -

cdr3_aa: CASSYHYEQYF
j_call: TRBJ2-7
v_call: TRBV6-6
d_call: -

cdr3_aa: CASSADGSSYNEQFF
j_call: TRBJ2-1
v_call: TRBV9
d_call: -

cdr3_aa: CAWSVRRGGELFF
j_call: TRBJ2-2
v_call: TRBV30
d_call: -

cdr3_aa: CASSATGGDTEAFF
j_call: TRBJ1-1
v_call: TRBV6-1
d_call: -

cdr3_aa: CAIMSSTEAFF
j_call: TRBJ1-1
v_call: TRBV10-3
d_call: -

cdr3_aa: CAISKTGTVSTDTQYF
j_call: TRBJ2-3
v_call: TRBV10-3
d_call: TRBD1

cdr3_aa: CASASGTPSYEQYF
j_call: TRBJ2-7
v_call: TRBV28
d_call: -

cdr3_aa: CASSPGTSGAHNEQFF
j_call: TRBJ2-1
v_call: TRBV5-4
d_call: TRBD2

cdr3_aa: CASSPRLALPGNEQFF
j_call: TRBJ2-1
v_call: TRBV7-3
d_call: -

cdr3_aa: CASSELLYNEQFF
j_call: TRBJ2-1
v_call: TRBV2
d_call: -

cdr3_aa: CASRAGGSNQPQHF
j_call: TRBJ1-5
v_call: TRBV4-1
d_call: TRBD1

cdr3_aa: CATSGRTGFNEQFF
j_call: TRBJ2-1
v_call: TRBV15
d_call: TRBD1

cdr3_aa: CASTPRGTTYNEQFF
j_call: TRBJ2-1
v_call: TRBV6-1
d_call: TRBD2

cdr3_aa: CASSLRQALHSPLHF
j_call: TRBJ1-6
v_call: TRBV7-6
d_call: -

cdr3_aa: CASGLDQGQGETQYF
j_call: TRBJ2-5
v_call: TRBV12-5
d_call: TRBD1

cdr3_aa: CASSGLGNEQFF
j_call: TRBJ2-1
v_call: TRBV6-6
d_call: -

cdr3_aa: CASSLRTGGLHRTGELFF
j_call: TRBJ2-2
v_call: TRBV11-1
d_call: TRBD1

cdr3_aa: CASSPSGSRNTIYF
j_call: TRBJ1-3
v_call: TRBV6-6
d_call: -

cdr3_aa: CASSRLAVKFF
j_call: TRBJ2-1
v_call: TRBV19
d_call: TRBD2

cdr3_aa: CASSLDASGRETQYF
j_call: TRBJ2-5
v_call: TRBV7-6
d_call: -

cdr3_aa: CAISESSGRWTFF
j_call: TRBJ1-1
v_call: TRBV10-3
d_call: -

cdr3_aa: CSVGQGRAEQYF
j_call: TRBJ2-7
v_call: TRBV29-1
d_call: -

cdr3_aa: CASSNRDTHTQYF
j_call: TRBJ2-3
v_call: TRBV5-6
d_call: -

cdr3_aa: CSVGGSPGTAYEQYF
j_call: TRBJ2-7
v_call: TRBV29-1
d_call: TRBD1

cdr3_aa: CASSLDRGFYEQYF
j_call: TRBJ2-7
v_call: TRBV5-6
d_call: TRBD1

cdr3_aa: CASSLSVAGNQPQHF
j_call: TRBJ1-5
v_call: TRBV28
d_call: -

cdr3_aa: CAWSVSRTVETQYF
j_call: TRBJ2-5
v_call: TRBV30
d_call: -

cdr3_aa: CASSLRWAGELFF
j_call: TRBJ2-2
v_call: TRBV6-5
d_call: -

cdr3_aa: CAWSVAGGQKTQYF
j_call: TRBJ2-5
v_call: TRBV30
d_call: TRBD2

cdr3_aa: CASSPLRDSYGYTF
j_call: TRBJ1-2
v_call: TRBV18
d_call: TRBD1

cdr3_aa: CASSWGNRDRGLGAEAFF
j_call: TRBJ1-1
v_call: TRBV5-1
d_call: TRBD1

cdr3_aa: CASSPLSGIQETQYF
j_call: TRBJ2-5
v_call: TRBV9
d_call: -

cdr3_aa: CASSLARWDRVKYEQYF
j_call: TRBJ2-7
v_call: TRBV7-8
d_call: TRBD1

cdr3_aa: CASSLAKGTGGMNTEAFF
j_call: TRBJ1-1
v_call: TRBV7-2
d_call: TRBD1

cdr3_aa: CASSLRFGGLTDTQYF
j_call: TRBJ2-3
v_call: TRBV5-6
d_call: -

cdr3_aa: CASSLGVAGPYEQYF
j_call: TRBJ2-7
v_call: TRBV7-2
d_call: TRBD2

cdr3_aa: CSVEVLSDTEAFF
j_call: TRBJ1-1
v_call: TRBV29-1
d_call: -

cdr3_aa: CASSYSLGSYGNTIYF
j_call: TRBJ1-3
v_call: TRBV6-5
d_call: -

cdr3_aa: CASSNLGSNSGTEQYF
j_call: -
v_call: TRBV18
d_call: -

cdr3_aa: CASSEDLGFYTEAFF
j_call: TRBJ1-1
v_call: TRBV10-1
d_call: -

cdr3_aa: CASTPSGGRGKETQYF
j_call: TRBJ2-5
v_call: TRBV28
d_call: TRBD2

cdr3_aa: CASSEGGARTNSPLHF
j_call: TRBJ1-6
v_call: TRBV9
d_call: -

cdr3_aa: CASSFGRSTDTQYF
j_call: TRBJ2-3
v_call: TRBV27
d_call: -

cdr3_aa: CASSSLAGDRGRETQYF
j_call: TRBJ2-5
v_call: TRBV5-6
d_call: TRBD1